These 31 T cell receptor beta chains were sequenced from one sample in a study of blood T cell repertoires in COVID-19. Repertoires were generated with immunoSEQ multiplex PCR, while TCRdb's copy carries only in-frame clones and drops some. The repertoire has 200,000 to 300,000 clones, roughly 86% of them found once; the top ten carry over 2.5%. Sequenced material: PBMCs or T cells enriched from blood (not recorded which). Receptors originate from a woman between 18 and 30 years old who had recovered from COVID-19.

The chain combines TRBV6-6 with TRBJ1-2; maybe TRBD1 (6 bases). Trimming took 2 bases from V and 8 from J, leaving 15 bases between them. Germline CDR1 is MNHNY and CDR2 is SVGAGI (reference sequence). The CDR3 spans 14 residues. CDR3 sequence: CASSYEGNRDGYTF. Written as DNA, the CDR3 is TGTGCCAGCAGTTACGAGGGAAACAGGGACGGCTACACCTTC.

The gene calls are TRBV7-2 and TRBJ2-2, with 13 positions matching TRBD2. The CDR3 has 17 amino acids. The V segment lost 6 bases and the J segment 1 base; nucleotides outside the gene matches: 5. Looked up from germline, CDR1 is SGHTA and CDR2 is FQGNSA. The CDR3 nucleotides are TGTGCCAGCAGGCTCGGGACTAGCGGGGTGAACACCGGGGAGCTGTTTTTT. The encoded protein is CASRLGTSGVNTGELFF.

This clone was observed once. This chain connects TRBV5-1 to TRBJ1-1; 7 nucleotides match TRBD1. The junction had 10 bases not matched to a gene; V was cut back by 5 bases and J by 0 bases. The CDR3 spans 16 residues. Germline CDR1 and CDR2: SGHRS and YFSETQ. As DNA, the CDR3 is TGCGCCAGCAGACCGGGACAGCTAGCCCTGAACACTGAAGCTTTCTTT. Protein sequence: CASRPGQLALNTEAFF. The full variable domain, with the rest looked up from reference TRBV5-1 and TRBJ1-1, is KAGVTQTPRYLIKTRGQQVTLSCSPISGHRSVSWYQQTPGQGLQFLFEYFSETQRNKGNFPGRFSGRQFSNSRSEMNVSTLELGDSALYLCASRPGQLALNTEAFFGQGTRLTVV.

V usage is TRBV6-2 or TRBV6-3 and J usage is TRBJ1-1; the match to TRBD1 covers 7 bases. The V segment lost 4 bases and the J segment 1 base; nucleotides outside the gene matches: 6. Per the germline V gene, CDR1 is MNHEY and CDR2 is SVGEGT. The CDR3 runs to 15 residues. CDR3 bases: TGTGCCAGCAGTTTCTCCCGGACAGGGAACACTGAAGCTTTCTTT. Encoded protein: CASSFSRTGNTEAFF.

This clone was observed a few times. The V and J genes are TRBV7-6 and TRBJ1-5; 7 nucleotides align to TRBD1. Germline values: CDR1 SGHVS, CDR2 FNYEAQ. The CDR3 sequence is 15 residues long. Trimming took 5 bases from V and 7 from J; bases not matched to a gene: 11. The CDR3 region has the DNA TGTGCCAGCAGCCCCAGGAGGGGGCAAGGACAGCCCCAGCATTTT. As protein: CASSPRRGQGQPQHF.

This clone was picked up a small number of times. The J gene is TRBJ1-5, the V gene TRBV7-9; D gene uncertain. CDR1 and CDR2 (germline): SEHNR, FQNEAQ (reference sequence). V was cut by 1 base and J by 5 bases, with 21 bases left in between. The CDR3 consists of 18 residues. The CDR3 coding sequence is TGTGCCAGCAGCTTAGTTGAGGGTGGAACGGCAAGGGATCAGCCCCAGCATTTT. Its protein product is CASSLVEGGTARDQPQHF.

The gene calls are TRBV6-5 and TRBJ1-3; a weak D match, TRBD1 (5 bases). Looked up from germline, CDR1 is MNHEY and CDR2 is SVGAGI. The CDR3 totals 15 residues. V gave up 5 bases and J gave up 3 bases, with 14 bases separating them. The CDR3 DNA reads TGTGCCAGCAGTCAGAAGACAGTCAGTGGAAACACCATATATTTT. It is translated as CASSQKTVSGNTIYF.

The V gene is TRBV7-9, the J gene TRBJ2-3; 8 nucleotides agree with TRBD2. The length of the CDR3 is 17 residues. V lost 4 bases, J lost 5 bases, and 14 bases stayed unmatched. CDR1 and CDR2 (germline): SEHNR, FQNEAQ (reference sequence). DNA for the CDR3: TGTGCCAGCAGCTCACGTATACCGGGACTAGGAGGAGATACGCAGTATTTT. Its translation is CASSSRIPGLGGDTQYF.

In its sample, this clone was seen a few times. The rearrangement uses TRBV18 and TRBJ1-1, with TRBD1 matching 9 bases. Germline V gives CDR1 KGHSH, CDR2 LQKENI. This CDR3 comprises 13 residues. The junction had 5 bases not matched to a gene; V was cut back by 5 bases and J by 7 bases. The CDR3 nucleotides are TGTGCCAGCTCAAATACAGGGGGCAGTGAAGCTTTCTTT. It codes for CASSNTGGSEAFF.

J is TRBJ1-1 and V is TRBV6-4; D gene unclear. Germline V gene sequence: CDR1 MRHNA, CDR2 SNTAGT. V shed 3 bases and J shed 1 base, with 6 bases lying between them. This CDR3 is built from 13 residues. CDR3 amino acids: CASSEGGNTEAFF. CDR3 DNA: TGTGCCAGCAGTGAAGGAGGGAACACTGAAGCTTTCTTT.

Remarks on this clone: Other DNA sequences in the sample encode the same CDR3. The chain joins TRBV9 to TRBJ1-1; perhaps TRBD1 as D (5 bases). V was pared by 0 bases and J by 0 bases, with 9 bases between. Germline V gene lookup returns CDR1 SGDLS and CDR2 YYNGEE. The CDR3 totals 15 residues. The CDR3 nucleotides are TGTGCCAGCAGCGTAGGTGGGGGGATGAACACTGAAGCTTTCTTT. It codes for CASSVGGGMNTEAFF.

This rearrangement joins TRBV5-6 to TRBJ2-3; 8 bases fit TRBD1. The CDR3 runs 16 residues. The V gene end was trimmed by 0 bases and the J gene end by 3 bases; junction bases not matched to a gene: 6. Germline assignment: CDR1 SGHDT and CDR2 YYEEEE. CDR3 nucleotides: TGTGCCAGCAGCTTGGCCGGTAGACAGGGGACAGATACGCAGTATTTT. The encoded protein is CASSLAGRQGTDTQYF.

This sequence joins TRBV5-1 and TRBJ2-3, with a tentative D call TRBD2 (5 bases). Germline CDR1 is SGHRS and CDR2 is YFSETQ. V gave up 2 bases and J gave up 3 bases, with 7 bases separating them. The CDR3 loop spans 13 amino acids. CDR3 sequence reads: CASSFGGTDTQYF. The CDR3 coding sequence is TGCGCCAGCAGCTTTGGAGGAACAGATACGCAGTATTTT.

The chain combines TRBV5-1 with TRBJ1-1; TRBD1 matches 8 bases. The CDR3 sequence is 18 residues long. After removal of 2 bases from V and 4 bases from J, the junction contained 16 bases not matched to a gene. The V gene's germline CDR1 is SGHRS and CDR2 YFSETQ. The CDR3 DNA follows: TGCGCCAGCAGCTTTAATGGCGCCGGGGGCAGGGGGCCCACTGAAGCTTTCTTT. Its protein product is CASSFNGAGGRGPTEAFF.

A remark on this clone: This CDR3 is also generated by other DNA sequences in the sample. This chain joins TRBV28 and TRBJ1-5; D is unresolved. Trimming took off 3 bases at V and 1 base at J, with 4 bases between the two ends. The CDR3 is made up of 13 amino acids. The germline V gene encodes CDR1 MDHEN and CDR2 SYDVKM. This CDR3 is CASSFPSNQPQHF. Written as DNA, the CDR3 is TGTGCCAGCAGTTTCCCAAGCAATCAGCCCCAGCATTTT.

The gene calls are TRBV19 and TRBJ2-3, with 8 bases that match TRBD1. The CDR3 loop spans 16 amino acids. The germline gives CDR1 LNHDA, CDR2 SQIVND (reference sequence). The V gene end was trimmed by 5 bases and the J gene end by 3 bases; junction bases not matched to a gene: 10. The CDR3 here is CASSEGTGPRTDTQYF. CDR3 coding DNA: TGTGCCAGTAGTGAAGGGACAGGCCCCCGGACAGATACGCAGTATTTT.

In this sample, this clone turned up once. V and J are TRBV5-4 and TRBJ1-1, with D possibly TRBD1 on 5 matching bases. Trimming pared 7 bases from V and 4 bases from J, leaving 14 bases between. Germline CDR1 and CDR2: SGHNT and YYREEE (reference sequence). The CDR3 loop spans 13 amino acids. The CDR3 DNA is TGTGCCAGCGCGGCACGGGGGAGCACTGAAGCTTTCTTT. It is translated as CASAARGSTEAFF.

This clone was found a few times. The chain joins TRBV6-5 to TRBJ2-5; a possible D gene is TRBD2 (6 bases). CDR1 is MNHEY and CDR2 is SVGAGI in the germline V gene. V was clipped by 2 bases and J by 1 base, with 8 bases between them. The CDR3 totals 14 residues. CDR3 amino acids: CASSYPGVQETQYF. CDR3 DNA sequence: TGTGCCAGCAGTTACCCGGGGGTCCAAGAGACCCAGTACTTC.

CDR3 sequence (DNA): TGTGCCAGCAGCCGTACGGGTTTCGAGCAGTACTTC. Amino acid sequence: CASSRTGFEQYF. The chain combines TRBV7-2 with TRBJ2-7; D gene unclear. CDR3 length: 12 amino acids. Trimming cost V 5 bases and J 6 bases, with 11 bases left between them. Germline CDR1 reads SGHTA; CDR2 reads FQGNSA.

The gene calls are TRBV6-5 and TRBJ2-2; maybe TRBD1 (6 bases). There are 13 residues in the CDR3. Germline V gives CDR1 MNHEY, CDR2 SVGAGI. The germline V and J ends were trimmed by 7 bases and 8 bases, with 14 bases remaining between them. This chain's CDR3 is CASTYRETGELFF. The DNA for the CDR3 is TGTGCCAGCACCTACAGGGAAACAGGGGAGCTGTTTTTT.

The rearrangement joins TRBV7-9 to TRBJ1-1; tentatively, D is TRBD1 (5 bases). The V gene lost 0 bases and the J gene lost 0 bases, with 8 bases spanning the gap. The germline CDR1 and CDR2 sequences are SEHNR and FQNEAQ (reference sequence). The CDR3 is 15 residues long. CDR3 in amino acids: CASSLAGTMNTEAFF. The CDR3, as DNA: TGTGCCAGCAGCTTAGCAGGGACTATGAACACTGAAGCTTTCTTT.

V gene TRBV11-3 combines with J gene TRBJ2-1; the match to TRBD2 covers 9 bases. Germline assignment: CDR1 SGHNT and CDR2 YENEEA. V shed 2 bases, J shed 1 base, and the junction held 0 bases outside the gene matches. CDR3 size: 15 residues. CDR3 DNA sequence: TGTGCCAGCAGCTTAACTAGCGGGTCCTACAATGAGCAGTTCTTC. Amino acids: CASSLTSGSYNEQFF.

The rearrangement uses TRBV7-2 and TRBJ2-5, with 10 positions matching TRBD1. This CDR3 is 15 amino acids long. V gave up 3 bases and J gave up 0 bases; unmatched junction bases: 1. Germline CDR1 and CDR2: SGHTA and FQGNSA. The CDR3 sequence is CASSFDRGHQETQYF. The CDR3 coding sequence is TGTGCCAGCAGCTTTGACAGGGGGCACCAAGAGACCCAGTACTTC.

This chain links TRBV21-1 with TRBJ2-2; the table gives TRBD1 as D, unverified against the DNA. TRBV21-1 is recorded as a pseudogene. This CDR3 spans 16 amino acids. CDR3 region: CASSKANRFTSGELFF. The CDR3 DNA reads as TGTGCCAGCAGCAAAGCGAACAGGTTTACGTCCGGGGAGCTGTTTTTT.

Here the CDR3 reads CASSLEAPTDTQYF. CDR3 nucleotide sequence: TGTGCCAGCAGCCTAGAGGCCCCCACAGATACGCAGTATTTT. The chain joins TRBV27 to TRBJ2-3, with D unresolved. Trimming took off 6 bases at V and 2 bases at J, with 12 bases between the two ends. CDR1 MNHEY and CDR2 SMNVEV come from the germline V gene (reference sequence). This CDR3 has 14 residues.

The chain recombines TRBV30 with TRBJ2-7; maybe TRBD2 (6 bases). The germline V gene has CDR1 GTSNPN and CDR2 SVGIG (reference sequence). The CDR3 spans 19 residues. With 0 bases removed from V and 0 bases from J, the gap between germline ends came to 24 bases. CDR3 in DNA: TGTGCCTGGAGTGTTCGGTTAATTCAGGCGGGACGGAGCTCCTACGAGCAGTACTTC. Its translation: CAWSVRLIQAGRSSYEQYF. The full variable domain, with the rest looked up from reference TRBV30 and TRBJ2-7, is SQTIHQWPATLVQPVGSPLSLECTVEGTSNPNLYWYRQAAGRGLQLLFYSVGIGQISSEVPQNLSASRPQDRQFILSSKKLLLSDSGFYLCAWSVRLIQAGRSSYEQYFGPGTRLTVT.

The V call is TRBV2, the J call TRBJ1-3, with D perhaps TRBD1 (6 bases). This CDR3 contains 17 residues. Deletions cut 5 bases from V and 2 bases from J, with 19 bases between. Germline CDR1 is SNHLY and CDR2 is FYNNEI. CDR3 bases: TGTGCCAGCAGTTATCAGCTAACAGGGACCACTGGAAACACCATATATTTT. It is translated as CASSYQLTGTTGNTIYF.

This rearrangement joins TRBV19 to TRBJ1-4; 7 bases agree with TRBD1. J was trimmed by 4 bases and V by 6 bases; bases with no gene match: 5. The CDR3 sequence is 14 residues long. Germline CDR1 is LNHDA and CDR2 is SQIVND (reference sequence). In DNA, the CDR3 is TGTGCCAGTAGGATGGACAGGTTTAATGAAAAACTGTTTTTT. Translating it yields CASRMDRFNEKLFF.

The chain joins TRBV11-3 to TRBJ2-1; 10 nucleotides agree with TRBD2. Germline CDR1 is SGHNT and CDR2 is YENEEA. The ends lost 5 bases at V and 4 bases at J; junction bases unmatched: 5. The CDR3 has 15 amino acids. The CDR3 sequence is CASSLSSGGYNEQFF. In DNA form, the CDR3 reads TGTGCCAGCAGCCTAAGTAGCGGGGGGTACAATGAGCAGTTCTTC.

This sequence joins TRBV12-3 or TRBV12-4 and TRBJ1-2, with 11 bases lining up with TRBD1. The CDR3 extends over 13 amino acids. Losses at the gene ends were 6 bases for V and 12 bases for J; bases not matched to a gene: 9. In DNA form, the CDR3 reads TGTGCCAGCAGACCCAGGGACAGGGGGAGCGACACCTTC. This encodes CASRPRDRGSDTF.

The genes are TRBV30 and TRBJ1-1; 7 positions match TRBD1. Germline trimming cut 1 base from V and 7 bases from J; bases unmatched to any gene: 6. The germline CDR1 and CDR2 sequences are GTSNPN and SVGIG (reference sequence). The CDR3 length is 13 residues. DNA for the CDR3: TGTGCCTGGAGTGGTCAAGGGGGCCTTGAAGCTTTCTTT. Residues: CAWSGQGGLEAFF.